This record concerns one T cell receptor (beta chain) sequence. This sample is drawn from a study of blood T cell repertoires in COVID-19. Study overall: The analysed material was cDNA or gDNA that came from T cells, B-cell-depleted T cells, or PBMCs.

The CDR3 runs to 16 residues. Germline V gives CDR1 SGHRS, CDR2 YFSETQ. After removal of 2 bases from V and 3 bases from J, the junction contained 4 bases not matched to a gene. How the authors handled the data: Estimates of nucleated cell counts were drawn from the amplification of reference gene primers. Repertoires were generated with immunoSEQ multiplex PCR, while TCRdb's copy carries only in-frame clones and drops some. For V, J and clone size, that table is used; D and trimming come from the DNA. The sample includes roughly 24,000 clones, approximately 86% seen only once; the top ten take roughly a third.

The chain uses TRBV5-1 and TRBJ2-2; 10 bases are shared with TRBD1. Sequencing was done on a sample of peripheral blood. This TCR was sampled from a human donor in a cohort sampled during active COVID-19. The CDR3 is CASSFTGTGDTGELFF. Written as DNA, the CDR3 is TGCGCCAGCAGCTTTACCGGGACAGGGGACACCGGGGAGCTGTTTTTT. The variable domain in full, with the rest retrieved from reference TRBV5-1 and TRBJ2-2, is KAGVTQTPRYLIKTRGQQVTLSCSPISGHRSVSWYQQTPGQGLQFLFEYFSETQRNKGNFPGRFSGRQFSNSRSEMNVSTLELGDSALYLCASSFTGTGDTGELFFGEGSRLTVL.